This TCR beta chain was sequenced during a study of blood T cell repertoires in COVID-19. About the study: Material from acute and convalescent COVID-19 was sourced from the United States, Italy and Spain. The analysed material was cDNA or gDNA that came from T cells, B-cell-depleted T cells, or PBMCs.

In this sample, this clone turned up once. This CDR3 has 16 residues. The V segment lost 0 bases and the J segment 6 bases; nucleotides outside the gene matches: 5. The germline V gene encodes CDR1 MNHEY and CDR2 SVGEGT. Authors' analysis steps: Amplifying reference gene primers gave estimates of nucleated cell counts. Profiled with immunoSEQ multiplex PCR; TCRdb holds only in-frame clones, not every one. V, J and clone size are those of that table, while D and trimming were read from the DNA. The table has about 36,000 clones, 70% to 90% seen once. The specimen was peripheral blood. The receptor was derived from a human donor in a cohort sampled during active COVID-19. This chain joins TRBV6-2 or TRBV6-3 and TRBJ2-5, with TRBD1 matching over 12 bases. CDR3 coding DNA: TGTGCCAGCAGTTACTCCGGGACAGGGGGCTCGAAGACCCAGTACTTC. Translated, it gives CASSYSGTGGSKTQYF.